This entry describes one T cell receptor (beta chain). These data originate in a study of CD8 T cells in Susac syndrome. The authors carried out high-throughput sequencing of TCR beta. They applied it to CD8+ and CD4+ T cells obtained from blood. The multiple sclerosis control group comprised treatment-naive patients with stable or active relapsing-remitting disease. Purification of the CD8+ and CD4+ T cells relied on negative isolation, and TEMRA cells underwent FACS enrichment. Looked up from germline, CDR1 is SNHLY and CDR2 is FYNNEI. The CDR3 is made up of 13 amino acids. RNA, at about 0.45 to 1 ug, was reverse transcribed with random hexamers. TCR beta CDR3 was amplified by immunoSEQ covering 54 Vbeta and 13 Jbeta. TCRdb re-called the immunoSEQ multiplex PCR reads with MiXCR, one entry per CDR3 protein. The sample carries around 280,000 distinct CDR3 sequences, around 90% recorded once.

Sample: CD4+ T cells from PBMCs. The gene calls are TRBV2 and TRBJ1-4; unclear D gene. The receptor comes from a human donor with multiple sclerosis. CDR3 loop: CASLTSTNEKLFF. CDR3 coding DNA: TGTGCGAGCTTAACGTCAACTAATGAAAAACTGTTTTTT.